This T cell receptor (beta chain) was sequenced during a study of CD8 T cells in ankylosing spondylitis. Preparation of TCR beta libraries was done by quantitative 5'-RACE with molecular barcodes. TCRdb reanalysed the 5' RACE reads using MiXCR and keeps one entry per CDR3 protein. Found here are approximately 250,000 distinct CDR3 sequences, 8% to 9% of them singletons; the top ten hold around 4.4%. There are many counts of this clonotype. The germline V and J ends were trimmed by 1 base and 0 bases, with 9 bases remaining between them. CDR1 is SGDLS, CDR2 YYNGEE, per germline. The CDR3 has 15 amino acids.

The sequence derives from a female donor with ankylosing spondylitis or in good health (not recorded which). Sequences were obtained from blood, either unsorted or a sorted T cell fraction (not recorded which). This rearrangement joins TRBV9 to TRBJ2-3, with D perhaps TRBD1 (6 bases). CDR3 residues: CASSVSGVSTDTQYF. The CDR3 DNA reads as TGTGCCAGCAGCGTATCAGGGGTTAGCACAGATACGCAGTATTTT.